The rows below give T cell receptor beta chains drawn from one sample of a study of human CD4 T cells and Enterobacteriaceae. Assay used: immunoSEQ multiplex PCR; TCRdb lists only in-frame clones, some missing. The sample contains about 29,000 clones, approximately 84% of which appear only once. The sample consisted of memory CD4+ T cells from blood. The receptor source for this set is a human donor in good health. Both conserved end residues are part of each CDR3. The D gene is left open where the match is weak. Clone sizes are given selectively: once, few, many, or a class where the clone is expanded.

CDR3 protein | CDR3 DNA | clone size | J gene | D gene | V gene
CASSSYSGTYEQYF | TGTGCCAGCAGCTCCTATAGCGGGACCTACGAGCAGTACTTC | . | TRBJ2-7 | TRBD2 | TRBV7-2
CASSPRGDWSSYEQYF | TGTGCCAGCAGCCCCCGTGGAGACTGGAGCTCCTACGAGCAGTACTTC | . | TRBJ2-7 | . | TRBV9
CAWRSGTMGEKLFF | TGTGCCTGGAGATCCGGGACTATGGGTGAAAAACTGTTTTTT | . | TRBJ1-4 | . | TRBV30
CASSLRRDVMGRPQHF | TGTGCCAGTAGCCTCAGGCGGGACGTAATGGGTCGGCCCCAGCATTTT | . | TRBJ1-5 | . | TRBV19
CASSFAGVHSPLHF | TGTGCCAGCAGCTTCGCAGGGGTTCATTCACCCCTCCACTTT | few | TRBJ1-6 | . | TRBV5-6
CASSLSTGGRQETQYF | TGTGCCAGTAGTCTCTCGACAGGGGGCAGACAAGAGACCCAGTACTTC | . | TRBJ2-5 | TRBD1 | TRBV19
CASSTDFWTSIGEQYF | TGTGCCAGTAGCACCGACTTTTGGACTAGCATCGGGGAGCAGTACTTC | . | TRBJ2-7 | TRBD2 | TRBV19
CASSLAGTSLYNEQFF | TGTGCCAGCAGCCTCGCCGGGACTAGCCTCTACAATGAGCAGTTCTTC | . | TRBJ2-1 | TRBD2 | TRBV6-6
CASTPGSDTEAFF | TGTGCCAGCACCCCCGGGTCGGACACTGAAGCTTTCTTT | . | TRBJ1-1 | . | TRBV28
CASTGTSGRGVREQFF | TGTGCCAGCACCGGGACTAGCGGGAGGGGGGTACGTGAGCAGTTCTTC | once | TRBJ2-1 | TRBD2 | TRBV28
CATAAAGGDPEQYF | TGTGCCACGGCGGCTGCAGGGGGGGACCCCGAGCAGTACTTC | . | TRBJ2-7 | . | TRBV27
CASSMPLSYNSPLHF | TGTGCCAGCTCTATGCCATTATCCTATAATTCACCCCTCCACTTT | once | TRBJ1-6 | . | TRBV6-1
CASSYRGTHMNTEAFF | TGTGCCAGCAGTTACAGGGGAACGCACATGAACACTGAAGCTTTCTTT | . | TRBJ1-1 | . | TRBV6-5
CASSTTGGPYEQYF | TGTGCCAGTAGTACGACAGGGGGCCCCTACGAGCAGTACTTC | . | TRBJ2-7 | TRBD1 | TRBV19
CASSLGVYEQYF | TGTGCCAGCAGCTTGGGAGTGTACGAGCAGTACTTC | . | TRBJ2-7 | . | TRBV5-6
CASSSPRLAGAAGELFF | TGTGCCAGCAGTTCCCCTCGGCTAGCGGGAGCGGCCGGGGAGCTGTTTTTT | . | TRBJ2-2 | TRBD2 | TRBV28